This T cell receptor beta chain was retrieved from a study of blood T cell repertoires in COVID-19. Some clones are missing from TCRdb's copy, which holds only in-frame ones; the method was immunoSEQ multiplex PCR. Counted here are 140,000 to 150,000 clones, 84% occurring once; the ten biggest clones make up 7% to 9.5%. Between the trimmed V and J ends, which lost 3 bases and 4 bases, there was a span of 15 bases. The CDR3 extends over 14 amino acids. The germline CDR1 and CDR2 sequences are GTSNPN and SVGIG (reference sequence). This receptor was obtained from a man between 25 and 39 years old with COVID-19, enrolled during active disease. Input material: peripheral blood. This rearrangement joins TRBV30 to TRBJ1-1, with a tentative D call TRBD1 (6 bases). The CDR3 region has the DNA TGTGCCTGGAGAGGTACAGGGTTAAGCACTGAAGCTTTCTTT. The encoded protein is CAWRGTGLSTEAFF.